The present entry profiles one TCR beta chain with its context. The antigen remains unidentified. The data were taken from a study of shared clonotypes between healthy human individuals. Whole-study findings and limits: Clonotypes that were shared across a handful of donors made up approximately 5% of naive CD4 clonotypes.

Profiled with immunoSEQ multiplex PCR; TCRdb holds only in-frame clones, not every one. Among some 1,900,000 clones listed, roughly 94% were seen once. The CDR3 extends over 19 amino acids. Trimming took off 3 bases at V and 0 bases at J, with 18 bases between the two ends. Germline V gene sequence: CDR1 MNHNS, CDR2 SASEGT. Naive CD8 populations comprised CD45RO-negative cells positively selected for CCR7, excluding terminally differentiated effector memory CD45RA+ cells. The sample taken for sequencing was naive CD8+ T cells sorted from blood. The rearrangement uses TRBV6-1 and TRBJ1-6; a weak D match, TRBD1 (5 bases). The sequence was obtained from a man aged 18-30 years in good health. The CDR3 sequence is CASSDFAGRASSYNSPLHF. The CDR3 bases are TGTGCCAGCAGTGATTTCGCCGGCAGGGCAAGCTCCTATAATTCACCCCTCCACTTT.